The TCR beta chain described here comes from a study of T-cell memory formation after mild COVID-19. The CDR3 is 14 residues long. The V and J ends lost 7 bases and 1 base respectively, with 14 bases between them. From germline, CDR1 is SEHNR and CDR2 FQNEAQ (reference sequence). TCRdb reprocessed the 5' RACE reads with MiXCR, giving one entry per CDR3 protein. The repertoire holds about half a million distinct CDR3 sequences, about 18% seen once, with 12% in the top ten. This clonotype has a handful of counts. This sequence was found in an adult woman who had mild COVID-19 (a few samples of this study predate the infection). Cell type and time point are not known. V gene TRBV7-9 combines with J gene TRBJ2-7; TRBD1 might be the D (6 bases). Sequenced sample: PBMCs or a T cell subset sorted from them (not recorded which). The CDR3 sequence is CASTSDRRSYEQYF. The CDR3 nucleotides read TGTGCCAGCACCTCAGACAGGCGGTCCTACGAGCAGTACTTC. Drawing the rest from reference TRBV7-9 and TRBJ2-7, the complete variable domain is DTGVSQNPRHKITKRGQNVTFRCDPISEHNRLYWYRQTLGQGPEFLTYFQNEAQLEKSRLLSDRFSAERPKGSFSTLEIQRTEQGDSAMYLCASTSDRRSYEQYFGPGTRLTVT.